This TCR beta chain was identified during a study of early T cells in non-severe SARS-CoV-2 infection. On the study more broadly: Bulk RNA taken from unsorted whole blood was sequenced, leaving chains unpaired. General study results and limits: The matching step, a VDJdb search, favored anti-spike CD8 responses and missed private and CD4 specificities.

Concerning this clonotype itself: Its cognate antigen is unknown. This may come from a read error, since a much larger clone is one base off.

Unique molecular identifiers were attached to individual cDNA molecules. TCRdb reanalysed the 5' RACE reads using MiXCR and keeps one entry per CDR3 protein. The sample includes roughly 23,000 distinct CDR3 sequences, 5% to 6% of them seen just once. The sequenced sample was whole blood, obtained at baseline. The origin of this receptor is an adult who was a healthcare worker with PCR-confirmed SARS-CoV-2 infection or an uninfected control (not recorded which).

The CDR3 DNA reads as TGTGTCAGCAGCTTTCACACAGATACGCAGTATTTT. It specifies CVSSFHTDTQYF. This chain joins TRBV11-3 and TRBJ2-3; D not resolved. This CDR3 spans 12 amino acids. Germline assignment: CDR1 SGHNT and CDR2 YENEEA.